The 15 T cell receptor beta chains in this list originate from one sample, sequenced in a study of T-cell memory formation after mild COVID-19. A single record per CDR3 protein comes from TCRdb applying MiXCR to the 5' RACE reads. The table records approximately 430,000 distinct CDR3 sequences, 23% of them present only once. Sequences were obtained from PBMCs or a T cell subset sorted from them (not recorded which). Source of these receptors: an adult woman who had mild COVID-19 (a few samples of this study predate the infection). Cell type and time point are not known.

The rearrangement links TRBV4-1 to TRBJ1-6; perhaps TRBD1 as D (6 bases). The germline gives CDR1 MGHRA, CDR2 YSYEKL. This CDR3 contains 13 residues. Deletions cut 6 bases from V and 9 bases from J, with 12 bases between. CDR3 region: CASSGGISSPLHF. For the CDR3, the DNA is TGCGCCAGCAGTGGGGGCATCAGTTCACCCCTCCACTTT.

Only a few counts were recorded for this clonotype. The J gene is TRBJ2-6, the V gene TRBV18; 8 bases agree with TRBD1. This CDR3 is built from 18 residues. Germline V gene sequence: CDR1 KGHSH, CDR2 LQKENI. The V and J ends lost 3 bases and 0 bases, in that order; junction bases with no gene match: 7. This CDR3 reads CASSPLTGASSGANVLTF. The CDR3 coding sequence is TGTGCCAGCTCACCCCTGACAGGGGCGAGCTCTGGGGCCAACGTCCTGACTTTC. Supplemented by reference TRBV18 and TRBJ2-6, the full variable domain reads NAGVMQNPRHLVRRRGQEARLRCSPMKGHSHVYWYRQLPEEGLKFMVYLQKENIIDESGMPKERFSAEFPKEGPSILRIQQVVRGDSAAYFCASSPLTGASSGANVLTFGAGSRLTVL.

The rearrangement links TRBV7-9 to TRBJ2-3; a possible D gene is TRBD2 (6 bases). The CDR3 extends over 17 amino acids. Germline assignment: CDR1 SEHNR and CDR2 FQNEAQ (reference sequence). The V and J ends lost 5 bases and 0 bases respectively, with 18 bases between them. The DNA of the CDR3 is TGTGCCAGCAGCGGAACTTTTAGGACTATTAGCACAGATACGCAGTATTTT. It specifies CASSGTFRTISTDTQYF.

The sample holds a few counts of this clonotype. J is TRBJ2-1 and V is TRBV4-3; 10 nucleotides match TRBD1. The germline V gene has CDR1 LGHNA and CDR2 YSLEER. The trim removed 7 bases at V and 6 bases at J, leaving 9 bases unmatched. The CDR3 spans 15 residues. CDR3 DNA: TGCGCCAGCACTTTAGACAGGGGGCGAGTCAATGAGCAGTTCTTC. It translates to CASTLDRGRVNEQFF.

The sample holds a few counts of this clonotype. This chain uses TRBV9 with TRBJ2-5; 8 nucleotides line up with TRBD1. This CDR3 spans 15 amino acids. Germline CDR1 and CDR2: SGDLS and YYNGEE. J lost 4 bases, V lost 4 bases, and 9 bases had no gene match. The CDR3 DNA sequence: TGTGCCAGCAGCCCTAGGACAGGGTCCGCAGAGACCCAGTACTTC. This sequence encodes CASSPRTGSAETQYF.

The rearrangement links TRBV12-3 or TRBV12-4 to TRBJ2-5; 7 bases match TRBD2. This CDR3 has 14 residues. The V gene end was trimmed by 6 bases and the J gene end by 5 bases; junction bases not matched to a gene: 9. This CDR3 is CASRLGPGGETQYF. The CDR3 nucleotides read TGTGCCAGCAGATTGGGACCCGGGGGGGAGACCCAGTACTTC.

This clonotype was found once. J is TRBJ2-3 and V is TRBV7-9, with 9 bases that match TRBD1. Germline loops: CDR1 SEHNR, CDR2 FQNEAQ (reference sequence). V was pared by 4 bases and J by 2 bases, with 16 bases of the junction left unmatched. This CDR3 comprises 19 residues. The CDR3, as DNA: TGTGCCAGCAGCTCCCCCGTTGTTCGGGGGACAGGGACCACAGATACGCAGTATTTT. Its protein is CASSSPVVRGTGTTDTQYF.

This clonotype was observed a handful of times. The chain employs TRBV20-1 and TRBJ2-3; D may match TRBD1 or TRBD2 (5 bases each). The germline gives CDR1 DFQATT, CDR2 SNEGSKA (reference sequence). Trimming pared 5 bases from V and 0 bases from J, leaving 21 bases between. This CDR3 has 17 residues. CDR3 sequence reads: CSARGAPYTPSTDTQYF. The CDR3 DNA is TGCAGTGCTCGAGGGGCACCGTACACCCCTAGCACAGATACGCAGTATTTT.

This clonotype was observed a few times. This rearrangement joins TRBV5-1 to TRBJ2-1; D might be TRBD1 or TRBD2, each matching 7 bases. The V gene's germline CDR1 is SGHRS and CDR2 YFSETQ. CDR3 size: 14 residues. Trimming removed 2 bases from V and 8 bases from J, with 14 bases in between. For the CDR3, the DNA is TGCGCCAGCAGCTTCAGCTCAGGGGGGGATGAGCAGTTCTTC. Translation: CASSFSSGGDEQFF. The full variable domain, completed using reference TRBV5-1 and TRBJ2-1, is KAGVTQTPRYLIKTRGQQVTLSCSPISGHRSVSWYQQTPGQGLQFLFEYFSETQRNKGNFPGRFSGRQFSNSRSEMNVSTLELGDSALYLCASSFSSGGDEQFFGPGTRLTVL.

V usage is TRBV4-2 and J usage is TRBJ2-7, with D perhaps assigned TRBD1 or TRBD2 (7 bases each). Trimming shortened V by 1 base and J by 0 bases, and 19 bases separated the two germline ends. Per the germline V gene, CDR1 is LGHNA and CDR2 is YNFKEQ. The CDR3 consists of 18 residues. CDR3 loop: CASSQGGNQGEGSYEQYF. CDR3 nucleotides: TGTGCCAGCAGCCAAGGGGGCAATCAGGGGGAGGGCTCCTACGAGCAGTACTTC.

In its sample, this clonotype was seen a few times. The chain joins TRBV20-1 to TRBJ2-1; TRBD2 agrees at 8 bases. J gave up 3 bases and V 1 base, and 5 bases lay outside the gene matches. The CDR3 is made up of 15 amino acids. CDR1 is DFQATT and CDR2 is SNEGSKA in the germline V gene (reference sequence). CDR3 nucleotides: TGCAGTGCTAGAGGAGCGGGAGCAATCTACAATGAGCAGTTCTTC. Its translation: CSARGAGAIYNEQFF.

The V call is TRBV15, the J call TRBJ2-3; D not certain. V lost 0 bases, J lost 0 bases, and 7 bases lay in between. The CDR3 contains 15 residues. Germline V gene lookup returns CDR1 LNHNV and CDR2 YYDKDF (reference sequence). As DNA, the CDR3 is TGTGCCACCAGCAGAGAGCTAGAAAGCACAGATACGCAGTATTTT. Protein product: CATSRELESTDTQYF.

This clonotype has a handful of counts. The DNA for the CDR3 is TGTGCCAGCAGCTTAGATCGGACCCCCCGGGGAAAAGAGACCCAGTACTTC. Translation gives CASSLDRTPRGKETQYF. This chain connects TRBV7-2 to TRBJ2-5; a weak D match, TRBD2 (5 bases). Germline V gene lookup returns CDR1 SGHTA and CDR2 FQGNSA. The CDR3 totals 17 residues. The V end was cut by 1 base, the J end by 3 bases, with 18 bases between.

This clonotype turned up a few times. This chain joins TRBV7-6 and TRBJ2-7; D not certain. The V end lost 3 bases, the J end lost 1 base, and 7 bases lay between the germline ends. Germline V lookup: CDR1 SGHVS, CDR2 FNYEAQ. The CDR3 length is 13 residues. The CDR3 nucleotides are TGTGCCAGCAGCTTGAGTCAGTCCTACGAGCAGTACTTC. It translates to CASSLSQSYEQYF. Supplemented by reference TRBV7-6 and TRBJ2-7, the full variable domain reads GAGVSQSPRYKVTKRGQDVALRCDPISGHVSLYWYRQALGQGPEFLTYFNYEAQQDKSGLPNDRFSAERPEGSISTLTIQRTEQRDSAMYRCASSLSQSYEQYFGPGTRLTVT.

This chain uses TRBV7-3 with TRBJ2-2, with 9 bases fitting TRBD1. CDR1 is SGHTA and CDR2 is FQGTGA in the germline V gene. V shed 4 bases, J shed 6 bases, and the junction held 9 bases outside the gene matches. This CDR3 comprises 16 residues. CDR3 sequence (DNA): TGTGCCAGCAGCTCACGGGACAGGGCGCTGTCCGGGGAGCTGTTTTTT. Translated: CASSSRDRALSGELFF.